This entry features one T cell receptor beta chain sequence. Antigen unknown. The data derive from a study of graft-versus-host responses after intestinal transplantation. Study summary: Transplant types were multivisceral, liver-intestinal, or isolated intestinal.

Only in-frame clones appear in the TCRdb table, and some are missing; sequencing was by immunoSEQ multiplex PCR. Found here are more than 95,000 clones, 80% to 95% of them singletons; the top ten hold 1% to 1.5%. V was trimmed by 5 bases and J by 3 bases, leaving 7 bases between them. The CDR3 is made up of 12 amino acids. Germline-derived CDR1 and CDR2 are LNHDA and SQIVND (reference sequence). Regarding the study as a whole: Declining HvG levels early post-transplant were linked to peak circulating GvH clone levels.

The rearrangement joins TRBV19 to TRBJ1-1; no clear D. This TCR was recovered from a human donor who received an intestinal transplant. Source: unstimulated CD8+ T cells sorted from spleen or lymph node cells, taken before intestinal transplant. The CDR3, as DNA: TGTGCCAGTAGTGTGGCCTACACTGAAGCTTTCTTT. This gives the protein CASSVAYTEAFF.